Listed below are T cell receptor beta chains from one sample, sequenced in a study of cytomegalovirus exposure and HLA in healthy donors. Sequencing was performed with immunoSEQ multiplex PCR; in TCRdb, only in-frame clones are kept and a portion is missing. Of fewer than 85,000 clones listed, 65% to 80% are singletons. The sequencing input was PBMCs. The receptors come from a male donor in good health and CMV-seropositive. Each CDR3 is given with its conserved first and last residue.

V,CDR3
TRBV5-4,CASSSQTLGQGNYGYTF
TRBV9,CASSARGQGKVGELFF
TRBV9,CASSPYQGGGNTIYF
TRBV11-2,CASSLPSGGRLLHF
TRBV5-6,CASSGGVLSTTGELFF
TRBV7-2,CASSLNVRLSGANYGYTF
TRBV4-2,CASNHQTGTSGSTDTQYF
TRBV5-1,CASSLVSGGTDTQYF
TRBV6-5,CASTSPGENIQYF
TRBV5-5,CASSRDRGDGNTIYF
TRBV2,CASSENGVPGETQYF
TRBV6-5,CASSYRTGYYEQYF
TRBV5-3,CARSWGVSSGEKQETQYF
TRBV10-3,CAISGLGVTDTQYF
TRBV29-1,CSVEVRRGGTSEAFF
TRBV7-8,CASSLTGTSGGSTGELFF
TRBV4-3,CASSQRGGQGSYEQYF
TRBV25-1,CASSDGQGTTDTQYF
TRBV7-8,CASSPWAGSNQPQHF
TRBV30,CAWSGRLAGGPGETQYF
TRBV27,CASRVRQGANEQFF
TRBV27,CASSFRQGSSQPQHF
TRBV5-4,CASRSQQGYTQYF
TRBV4-1,CASSQDIRTGIFRNSPLHF
TRBV14,CASSPPSGTTTGSTDTQYF
TRBV27,CASPIYPTGDTGELFF
TRBV19,CASRGFSGIGTGELFF
TRBV4-1,CASSPARAGKSYEQYF
TRBV7-9,CASSLPNGQGTNEQYF
TRBV7-8,CASMITIRTTYRETQYF
TRBV9,CASSPQPGLAGTDTQYF
TRBV6-4,CASSDSMGRTGYTF
TRBV9,CASSVDRGQTTGELFF
TRBV2,CASSPGRGNTEAFF
TRBV13,CAIPWGQGVDEQFF
TRBV11-3,CASSPGQGVGEQFF
TRBV15,CATSWGESPLHF
TRBV5-1,CASSLRGHYNSPLHF
TRBV27,CASSRQGARDTQYF
TRBV29-1,CSVVQGSYGYTF
TRBV2,CASRDSFLLAKNIQYF